The entry below gives a single T cell receptor (beta chain) sequence along with its context. The source of the sample is a study of blood T cell repertoires in COVID-19. About the research overall: The United States, Italy and Spain supplied acute and convalescent COVID-19 samples. The analysed material was cDNA or gDNA that came from T cells, B-cell-depleted T cells, or PBMCs.

The germline V gene has CDR1 MNHEY and CDR2 SMNVEV (reference sequence). The CDR3 totals 16 residues. Between the trimmed V and J ends, which lost 3 bases and 4 bases, there was a span of 13 bases. Per the authors' pipeline: How many nucleated cells were present was estimated from reference gene primer amplification. Libraries were prepared by immunoSEQ multiplex PCR; TCRdb keeps only in-frame clonotypes and omits some of them. The V and J calls and clone size come from that table; D and trimming were worked out from the DNA. The sample carries some 200,000 clones, over 80% recorded once. The V and J genes are TRBV27 and TRBJ2-6; D may be TRBD1 (6 bases). The clonotype was recovered from a woman aged 40-49 years with acute or convalescent COVID-19. The sample was peripheral blood. In DNA, the CDR3 is TGTGCCAGCAGTTTGACGGGACAACTGGGGGCCAACGTCCTGACTTTC. Encoded protein: CASSLTGQLGANVLTF.